What follows are 21 T cell receptor beta chains derived from one specimen sequenced in a study of blood T cell repertoires in COVID-19. The repertoire was sequenced with immunoSEQ multiplex PCR; TCRdb's copy has only in-frame clones and lacks some. The table includes 100,000 or so clones, 60% to 80% detected once. The material sequenced was peripheral blood. Receptors originate from a woman of 80 years or more with acute or convalescent COVID-19.

The rearrangement uses TRBV24-1 and TRBJ1-5; unclear D gene. CDR1 KGHDR and CDR2 SFDVKD come from the germline V gene. The CDR3 extends over 13 amino acids. V shed 4 bases and J shed 9 bases, with 12 bases lying between them. CDR3 sequence reads: CATSESGGSPQHF. DNA of the CDR3: TGTGCCACCAGTGAGTCCGGAGGCTCGCCCCAGCATTTT.

The V gene is TRBV29-1, the J gene TRBJ1-2, with unresolved D. Germline CDR1 is SQVTM and CDR2 is ANQGSEA. The V end was cut by 2 bases, the J end by 0 bases, with 7 bases between. The CDR3 extends over 13 amino acids. CDR3 in amino acids: CSVEPIANYGYTF. The CDR3 DNA sequence: TGCAGCGTTGAACCGATAGCTAACTATGGCTACACCTTC.

The rearrangement links TRBV3-1 (or the pseudogene TRBV3-2) to TRBJ1-4, with TRBD1 identical over 8 bases. The CDR3 extends over 14 amino acids. V lost 5 bases, J lost 6 bases, and 5 bases stayed unmatched. Germline-derived CDR1 and CDR2 are LGHDT and YNNKEL (reference sequence). The DNA for the CDR3 is TGTGCCAGCAGCTCCAGGGGGCAAGATGAAAAACTGTTTTTT. Its translation: CASSSRGQDEKLFF.

The V call is TRBV3-1 (or the pseudogene TRBV3-2), the J call TRBJ2-5; 7 bases fit TRBD2. Germline assignment: CDR1 LGHDT and CDR2 YNNKEL (reference sequence). The junction had 4 bases not matched to a gene; V was cut back by 1 base and J by 5 bases. The CDR3 sequence is 14 residues long. Written as DNA, the CDR3 is TGTGCCAGCAGCCAAGTACTAGCGAGTGAGACCCAGTACTTC. This codes for CASSQVLASETQYF.

This sequence joins TRBV2 and TRBJ1-2; no clear D. Germline assignment: CDR1 SNHLY and CDR2 FYNNEI. This CDR3 is built from 16 residues. The V end lost 1 base, the J end lost 0 bases, and 12 bases lay between the germline ends. The DNA for the CDR3 is TGTGCCAGCAGTGAAGTCTGGGCAGTGACTAACTATGGCTACACCTTC. Translation: CASSEVWAVTNYGYTF.

This clone occurred many times. The J gene is TRBJ2-7, the V gene TRBV27; TRBD1 agrees at 9 bases. From germline, CDR1 is MNHEY and CDR2 SMNVEV (reference sequence). Trimming removed 0 bases from V and 4 bases from J; junction bases left unmatched: 10. This CDR3 region has 17 residues. The CDR3 DNA sequence: TGTGCCAGCAGTTTATCGGGTTGGACAGGGGAATTGTACGAGCAGTACTTC. Encoded protein: CASSLSGWTGELYEQYF.

This clone was picked up one time. This rearrangement joins TRBV27 to TRBJ2-3, with TRBD1 as a possible D gene (5 bases). Trimming cost V 0 bases and J 2 bases, with 12 bases left between them. CDR3 size: 16 residues. Germline CDR1 is MNHEY and CDR2 is SMNVEV (reference sequence). In DNA form, the CDR3 reads TGTGCCAGCAGTTTATCCTTGGACACCTACACAGATACGCAGTATTTT. It specifies CASSLSLDTYTDTQYF.

The V call is TRBV6-6, the J call TRBJ2-1, with 9 nucleotides matching TRBD1. Trimming removed 2 bases from V and 5 bases from J; junction bases left unmatched: 4. Per the germline V gene, CDR1 is MNHNY and CDR2 is SVGAGI (reference sequence). The CDR3 runs 15 residues. The CDR3 region is CASSYPGQGNNEQFF. The CDR3 DNA sequence: TGTGCCAGCAGTTACCCGGGACAGGGAAACAATGAGCAGTTCTTC.

The chain joins TRBV19 to TRBJ1-5; the D is unclear. Trimming left V 0 bases short and J 1 base short, with 7 bases between. CDR1 and CDR2 from the germline V gene are LNHDA and SQIVND (reference sequence). The CDR3 has 15 residues. The CDR3 spells CASSIESRSNQPQHF. The CDR3 coding sequence is TGTGCCAGTAGTATAGAGTCCCGGAGCAATCAGCCCCAGCATTTT.

The chain uses TRBV28 and TRBJ1-1, with TRBD1 as a possible D gene (6 bases). The germline V and J ends were trimmed by 5 bases and 11 bases, with 21 bases remaining between them. This CDR3 region has 14 residues. CDR1 and CDR2 from the germline V gene are MDHEN and SYDVKM. The chain's CDR3 is CASSILRQEREAFF. The CDR3 nucleotides are TGTGCCAGCAGTATCCTTAGACAGGAAAGGGAGGCTTTCTTT.

This clone was observed many times. The V and J genes are TRBV6-5 and TRBJ2-3; weak D call: TRBD2 (5 bases). CDR1 is MNHEY, CDR2 SVGAGI, per germline. The CDR3 loop spans 15 amino acids. Trimming stripped 4 bases from V and 1 base from J, with 12 bases between. CDR3 sequence (DNA): TGTGCCAGCAGTTCCCCCGTGCGGGGCACAGATACGCAGTATTTT. Protein: CASSSPVRGTDTQYF.

This clone was observed many times. The rearrangement uses TRBV3-1 (or the pseudogene TRBV3-2) and TRBJ2-5; maybe TRBD1 (6 bases). There are 15 residues in the CDR3. Germline CDR1 is LGHDT and CDR2 is YNNKEL (reference sequence). Trimming left V 3 bases short and J 1 base short, with 12 bases between. Here the CDR3 reads CASSHPRTAQETQYF. The DNA of the CDR3 is TGTGCCAGCAGCCACCCCCGGACAGCCCAAGAGACCCAGTACTTC.

This chain uses TRBV18 with TRBJ1-1, with 8 positions matching TRBD1. V dropped 3 bases and J dropped 11; count of bases not matched to a gene: 8. The CDR3 spans 13 residues. CDR1 is KGHSH, CDR2 LQKENI, per germline. CDR3: CASSPSLDREAFF. The CDR3 coding sequence is TGTGCCAGCTCACCTAGTTTGGACAGGGAGGCTTTCTTT. Full variable domain (remainder filled in from reference TRBV18 and TRBJ1-1): NAGVMQNPRHLVRRRGQEARLRCSPMKGHSHVYWYRQLPEEGLKFMVYLQKENIIDESGMPKERFSAEFPKEGPSILRIQQVVRGDSAAYFCASSPSLDREAFFGQGTRLTVV.

This clone was counted a few times. The J gene is TRBJ1-1, the V gene TRBV7-3, with TRBD1 identical over 10 bases. CDR3 length equals 18 residues. Germline CDR1 is SGHTA and CDR2 is FQGTGA. J lost 4 bases, V lost 1 base, and 12 bases had no gene match. This chain's CDR3 is CASSLRPPGQGSGTEAFF. The CDR3 DNA is TGTGCCAGCAGCTTAAGGCCCCCGGGACAGGGGTCGGGCACTGAAGCTTTCTTT.

This chain joins TRBV12-3 or TRBV12-4 and TRBJ2-1, with D possibly TRBD1 on 6 matching bases. The CDR3 consists of 12 residues. The V end lost 6 bases, the J end lost 7 bases, and 10 bases lay between the germline ends. The CDR3 spells CASSLQGNEQFF. The CDR3 nucleotides read TGTGCCAGCAGCTTACAGGGAAATGAGCAGTTCTTC.

This clone has just one count. The chain couples TRBV5-6 to TRBJ1-2; D not certain. Between the trimmed V and J ends, which lost 0 bases and 8 bases, there was a span of 14 bases. This CDR3 is 14 amino acids long. Germline lookup yields CDR1 SGHDT and CDR2 YYEEEE. The CDR3 sequence is CASSLVGEGGGYTF. Here the CDR3 DNA reads TGTGCCAGCAGCTTGGTGGGCGAAGGTGGCGGCTACACCTTC.

This clone was counted a few times. This chain links TRBV7-6 with TRBJ2-1, with a tentative D call TRBD1 (6 bases). In germline, CDR1 is SGHVS, CDR2 FNYEAQ. The CDR3 has 14 amino acids. V was pared by 4 bases and J by 6 bases, with 13 bases between. CDR3 loop: CASSSTDRPNEQFF. The CDR3 DNA is TGTGCCAGCAGCTCCACCGACAGGCCCAATGAGCAGTTCTTC.

This clone appeared a few times. The rearrangement uses TRBV10-3 and TRBJ1-2; D is undetermined. The CDR3 is 17 residues long. Germline V CDR1 and CDR2: ENHRY, SYGVKD. Trimming took 2 bases from V and 2 from J, leaving 18 bases between them. The CDR3 bases are TGTGCCATCAGTGAGCCGCAAAAAAGGCGGGAGAACTATGGCTACACCTTC. Protein: CAISEPQKRRENYGYTF.

This clone has only one observation. Other DNA sequences in this sample translate to the same CDR3. The chain joins TRBV3-1 (or the pseudogene TRBV3-2) to TRBJ1-4, with TRBD1 as a possible D gene (6 bases). The CDR3 is 15 amino acids. Germline CDR1 is LGHDT and CDR2 is YNNKEL (reference sequence). The ends were cut back, 1 base at V and 8 bases at J, with 14 bases in the middle. The CDR3, as DNA: TGTGCCAGCAGCCAAGGGCCGGGGGGCGAAGAAAAACTGTTTTTT. Protein sequence: CASSQGPGGEEKLFF.

The chain carries TRBV4-1 and TRBJ2-1; the match to TRBD2 covers 14 bases. CDR3 size: 19 residues. CDR1 MGHRA and CDR2 YSYEKL come from the germline V gene. V lost 4 bases, J lost 2 bases, and 10 bases stayed unmatched. The CDR3 bases are TGCGCCAGCAGCCCCGGCGGACTAGCGGGGGGCAGCCCCTACAATGAGCAGTTCTTC. Protein sequence: CASSPGGLAGGSPYNEQFF.

J is TRBJ2-5 and V is TRBV4-2; D remains ambiguous. CDR1 and CDR2 from the germline V gene are LGHNA and YNFKEQ. Trimming left V 0 bases short and J 5 bases short, with 4 bases between. The CDR3 has 12 amino acids. This CDR3 reads CASSQDRETQYF. In nucleotides, the CDR3 is TGTGCCAGCAGCCAAGATCGGGAGACCCAGTACTTC.